The clone carrying this T cell receptor (beta chain) was picked up a small number of times. Germline CDR1 SGHNT, CDR2 YENEEA. This CDR3 spans 12 amino acids. The V gene end was trimmed by 6 bases and the J gene end by 9 bases; junction bases not matched to a gene: 4. The data were taken from a study of human T cells and chemical hapten exposure. Study background: Upper inner arm skin measuring approximately 2 cm by approximately 2 cm received 2% DPC for sensitization.

Time point denoted: patch test 1, 2 weeks after DPC sensitization. The sample's treatment: therapeutic diphenylcyclopropenone sensitization with weekly scalp DPC. TCRdb itself ran the RACE reads through MiXCR, one entry per CDR3 protein. The table shows 150,000 to 200,000 distinct CDR3 sequences, with 14% occurring only once. This sequence was found in a woman younger than 45 with alopecia areata. Some clones in this sample may be carry-over from other donors' samples. The sequences come from whole blood, collected in connection with sensitization to the hapten diphenylcyclopropenone (DPC). This chain links TRBV11-3 with TRBJ2-1; 8 bases line up with TRBD1. This CDR3 is CASSSDRAEQFF. The CDR3 DNA is TGTGCCAGCAGTTCGGACAGGGCTGAGCAGTTCTTC.